The subject of this entry is one T cell receptor (beta chain). The CDR3 is made up of 15 amino acids. V was pared by 4 bases and J by 2 bases, with 6 bases of the junction left unmatched. Germline CDR1 SGHNT, CDR2 YENEEA. The method was immunoSEQ multiplex PCR; TCRdb's version includes in-frame clones alone and lacks a portion of them. The data hold 35,000 to 50,000 clones, with around 96% observed a single time. These data belong to a study of technical replicates of blood from a handful of donors. The rearrangement joins TRBV11-3 to TRBJ2-7; 9 nucleotides align to TRBD1. The sample was T cells isolated from PBMCs. The clonotype originates from a human donor in good health. CDR3 sequence (DNA): TGTGCCAGCAGCTCCGGGACAGGGAACACCTACGAGCAGTACTTC. It specifies CASSSGTGNTYEQYF.